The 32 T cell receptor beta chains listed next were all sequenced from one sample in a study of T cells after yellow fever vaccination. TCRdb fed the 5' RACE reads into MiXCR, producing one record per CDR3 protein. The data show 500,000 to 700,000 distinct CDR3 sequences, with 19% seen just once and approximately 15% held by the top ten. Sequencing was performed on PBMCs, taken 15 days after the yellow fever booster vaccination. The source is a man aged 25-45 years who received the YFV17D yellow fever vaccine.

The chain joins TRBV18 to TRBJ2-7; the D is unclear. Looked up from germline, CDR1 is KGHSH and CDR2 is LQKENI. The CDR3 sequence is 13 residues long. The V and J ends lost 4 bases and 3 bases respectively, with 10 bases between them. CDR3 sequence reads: CASSLNTYYEQYF. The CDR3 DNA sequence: TGTGCCAGCTCACTAAACACGTACTACGAGCAGTACTTC.

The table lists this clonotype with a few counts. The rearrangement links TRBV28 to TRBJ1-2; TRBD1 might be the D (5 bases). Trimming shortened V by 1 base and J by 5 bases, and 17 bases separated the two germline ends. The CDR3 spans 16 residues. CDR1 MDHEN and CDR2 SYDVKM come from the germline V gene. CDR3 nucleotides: TGTGCCAGCAGTTTATCGTTGGCAGGGAGGTTGTATGGCTACACCTTC. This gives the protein CASSLSLAGRLYGYTF.

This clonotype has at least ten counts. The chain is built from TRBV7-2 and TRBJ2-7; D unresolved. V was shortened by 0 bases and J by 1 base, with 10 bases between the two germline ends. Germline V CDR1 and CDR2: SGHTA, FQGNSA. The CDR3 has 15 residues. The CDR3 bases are TGTGCCAGCAGCTTAGCGGCGGATCCGTCCTACGAGCAGTACTTC. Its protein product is CASSLAADPSYEQYF.

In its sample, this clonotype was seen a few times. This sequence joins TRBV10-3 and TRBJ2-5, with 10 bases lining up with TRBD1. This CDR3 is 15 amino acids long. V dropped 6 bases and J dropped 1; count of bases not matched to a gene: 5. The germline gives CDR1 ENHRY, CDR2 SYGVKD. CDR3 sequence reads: CAISGTGVPQETQYF. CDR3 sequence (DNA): TGTGCCATCAGCGGGACAGGGGTCCCCCAAGAGACCCAGTACTTC.

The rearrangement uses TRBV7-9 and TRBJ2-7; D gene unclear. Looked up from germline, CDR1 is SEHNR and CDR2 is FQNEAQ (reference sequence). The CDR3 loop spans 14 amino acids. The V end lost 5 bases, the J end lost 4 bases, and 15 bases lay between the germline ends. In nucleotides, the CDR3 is TGTGCCAGCAGCCCTTCTTCGACCCCTTACGAGCAGTACTTC. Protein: CASSPSSTPYEQYF.

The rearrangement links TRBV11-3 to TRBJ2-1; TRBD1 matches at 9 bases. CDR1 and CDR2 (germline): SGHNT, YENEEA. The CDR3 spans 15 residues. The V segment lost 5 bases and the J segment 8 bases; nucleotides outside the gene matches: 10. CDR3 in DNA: TGTGCCAGCAGCCGAGGGACAGGGAGGGAGGATGAGCAGTTCTTC. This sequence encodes CASSRGTGREDEQFF.

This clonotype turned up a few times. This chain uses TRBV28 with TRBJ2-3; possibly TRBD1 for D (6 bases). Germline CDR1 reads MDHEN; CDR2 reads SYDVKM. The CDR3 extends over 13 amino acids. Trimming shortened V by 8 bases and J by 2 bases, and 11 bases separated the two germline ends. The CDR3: CASGQLHTDTQYF. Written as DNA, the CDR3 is TGTGCCAGCGGACAGCTCCACACAGATACGCAGTATTTT.

Written as DNA, the CDR3 is TGTGCCAGCAGCTTAATGAGCAGGAGTTTCACAGATACGCAGTATTTT. As protein: CASSLMSRSFTDTQYF. The chain joins TRBV7-6 to TRBJ2-3; D uncertain. Trimming left V 2 bases short and J 2 bases short, with 14 bases between. CDR1 SGHVS and CDR2 FNYEAQ come from the germline V gene. The CDR3 runs to 16 residues.

The chain's CDR3 is CASRRSGETQYF. The CDR3 DNA follows: TGTGCTAGTAGGAGAAGCGGAGAGACCCAGTACTTC. The chain joins TRBV12-5 to TRBJ2-5, with D perhaps matching TRBD2 (5 bases). The germline V and J ends were trimmed by 8 bases and 4 bases, with 11 bases remaining between them. CDR1 and CDR2 from the germline V gene are LGHNT and FRNRAP. There are 12 residues in the CDR3.

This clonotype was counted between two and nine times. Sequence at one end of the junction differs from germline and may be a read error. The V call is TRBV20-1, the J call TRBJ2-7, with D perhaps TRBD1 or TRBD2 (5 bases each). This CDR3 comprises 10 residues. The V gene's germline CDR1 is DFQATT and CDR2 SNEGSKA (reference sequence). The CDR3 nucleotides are TGCAGTGCTAGAGCGGGGACGGATGTCTTC. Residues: CSARAGTDVF.

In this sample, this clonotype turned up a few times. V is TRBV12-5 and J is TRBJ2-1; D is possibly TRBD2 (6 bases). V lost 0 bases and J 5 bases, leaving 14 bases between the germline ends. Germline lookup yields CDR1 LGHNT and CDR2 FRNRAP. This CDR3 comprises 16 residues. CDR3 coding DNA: TGTGCTAGTGGTTTGGTTCGGCAGGGACTTAACAATGAGCAGTTCTTC. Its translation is CASGLVRQGLNNEQFF.

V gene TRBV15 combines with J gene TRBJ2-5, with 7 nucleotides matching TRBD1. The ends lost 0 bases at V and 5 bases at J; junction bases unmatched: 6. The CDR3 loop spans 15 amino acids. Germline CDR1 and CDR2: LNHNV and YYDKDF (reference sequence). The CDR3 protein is CATSRDQTGSETQYF. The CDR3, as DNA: TGTGCCACCAGCAGAGACCAGACAGGGTCCGAGACCCAGTACTTC.

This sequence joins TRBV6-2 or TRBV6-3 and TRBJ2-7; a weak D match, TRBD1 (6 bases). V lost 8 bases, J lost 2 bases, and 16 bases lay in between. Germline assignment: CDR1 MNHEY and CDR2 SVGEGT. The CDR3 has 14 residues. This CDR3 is CASSSWDTTYEQYF. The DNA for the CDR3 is TGTGCCAGCTCATCTTGGGACACCACCTACGAGCAGTACTTC.

The CDR3 DNA is TGTGCCAGCAGTTACCGGGGGGAGGACATTCAGTACTTC. It encodes CASSYRGEDIQYF. This chain links TRBV6-6 with TRBJ2-4, with 7 bases aligning to TRBD2. The CDR3 totals 13 residues. Germline CDR1 and CDR2: MNHNY and SVGAGI (reference sequence). J gave up 8 bases and V 2 bases, and 3 bases lay outside the gene matches.

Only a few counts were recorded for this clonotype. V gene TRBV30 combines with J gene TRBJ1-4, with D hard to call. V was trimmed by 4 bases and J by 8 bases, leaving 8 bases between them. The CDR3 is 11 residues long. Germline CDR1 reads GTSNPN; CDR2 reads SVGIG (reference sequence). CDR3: CAWNIAEKLFF. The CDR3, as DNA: TGTGCCTGGAATATAGCCGAAAAACTGTTTTTT. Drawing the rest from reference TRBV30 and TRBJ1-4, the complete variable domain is SQTIHQWPATLVQPVGSPLSLECTVEGTSNPNLYWYRQAAGRGLQLLFYSVGIGQISSEVPQNLSASRPQDRQFILSSKKLLLSDSGFYLCAWNIAEKLFFGSGTQLSVL.

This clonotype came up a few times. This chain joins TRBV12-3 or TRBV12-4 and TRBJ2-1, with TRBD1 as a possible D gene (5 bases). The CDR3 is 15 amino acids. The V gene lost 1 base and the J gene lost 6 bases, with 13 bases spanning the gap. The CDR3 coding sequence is TGTGCCAGCAGTTTAGTGGCAGGGCAACTCAATGAGCAGTTCTTC. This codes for CASSLVAGQLNEQFF.

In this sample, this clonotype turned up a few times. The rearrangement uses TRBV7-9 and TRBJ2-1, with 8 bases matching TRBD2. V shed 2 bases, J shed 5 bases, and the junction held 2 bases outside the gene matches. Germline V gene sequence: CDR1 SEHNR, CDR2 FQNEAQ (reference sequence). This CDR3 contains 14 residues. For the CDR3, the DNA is TGTGCCAGCAGCTTAAGCGGGGGCCACAATGAGCAGTTCTTC. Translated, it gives CASSLSGGHNEQFF.

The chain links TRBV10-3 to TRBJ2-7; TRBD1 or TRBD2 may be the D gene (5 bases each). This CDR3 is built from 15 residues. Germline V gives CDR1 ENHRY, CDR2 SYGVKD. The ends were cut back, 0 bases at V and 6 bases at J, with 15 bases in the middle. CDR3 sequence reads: CAISESTGHGFEQYF. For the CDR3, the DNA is TGTGCCATCAGTGAGTCGACGGGGCATGGCTTCGAGCAGTACTTC.

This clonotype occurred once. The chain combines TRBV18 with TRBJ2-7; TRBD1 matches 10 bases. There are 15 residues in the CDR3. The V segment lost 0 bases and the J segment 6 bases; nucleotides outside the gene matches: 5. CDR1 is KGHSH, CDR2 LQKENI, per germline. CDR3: CASSPPSGTGAEQYF. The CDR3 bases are TGTGCCAGCTCACCACCCTCCGGGACAGGGGCCGAGCAGTACTTC.

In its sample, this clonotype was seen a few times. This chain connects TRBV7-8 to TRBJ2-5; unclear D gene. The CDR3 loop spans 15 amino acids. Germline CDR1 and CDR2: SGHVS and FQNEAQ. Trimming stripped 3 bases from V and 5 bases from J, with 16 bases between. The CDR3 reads CASSFPRTVVETQYF. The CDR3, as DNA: TGTGCCAGCAGCTTTCCACGGACGGTAGTGGAGACCCAGTACTTC.

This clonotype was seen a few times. DNA for the CDR3: TGCAGTGCTAGAAAAGGTAGCGGGAGCAGCGAGCAGTACTTC. This translates into CSARKGSGSSEQYF. This chain joins TRBV20-1 and TRBJ2-7; TRBD2 matches at 9 bases. Trimming took 2 bases from V and 6 from J; bases not matched to a gene: 8. Germline V gives CDR1 DFQATT, CDR2 SNEGSKA (reference sequence). This CDR3 comprises 14 residues.

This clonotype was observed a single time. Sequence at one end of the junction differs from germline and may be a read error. Here the CDR3 reads CASTQDSGTSDYEQYF. CDR3 in DNA: TGTGCCAGCACCCAAGATTCGGGGACTAGCGACTACGAGCAGTACTTC. The rearrangement joins TRBV3-1 to TRBJ2-7; 10 bases align to TRBD2. Per the germline V gene, CDR1 is LGHDT and CDR2 is YNNKEL (reference sequence). The CDR3 length is 16 residues.

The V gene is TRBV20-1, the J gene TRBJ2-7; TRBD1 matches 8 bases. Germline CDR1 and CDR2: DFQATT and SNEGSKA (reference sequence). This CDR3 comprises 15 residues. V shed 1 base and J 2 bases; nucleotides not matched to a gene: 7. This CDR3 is CSARAGGATTYEQYF. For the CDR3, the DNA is TGCAGTGCTAGAGCAGGGGGCGCGACAACCTACGAGCAGTACTTC.

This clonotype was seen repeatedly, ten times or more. This CDR3 is CASSNKGQQETQYF. In DNA, the CDR3 is TGCGCCAGCAGCAATAAAGGACAGCAAGAGACCCAGTACTTC. The J gene is TRBJ2-5, the V gene TRBV10-2, with D perhaps matching TRBD1 (6 bases). Germline values: CDR1 WSHSY, CDR2 SAAADI. Trimming took 6 bases from V and 2 from J, leaving 13 bases between them. The CDR3 runs to 14 residues.

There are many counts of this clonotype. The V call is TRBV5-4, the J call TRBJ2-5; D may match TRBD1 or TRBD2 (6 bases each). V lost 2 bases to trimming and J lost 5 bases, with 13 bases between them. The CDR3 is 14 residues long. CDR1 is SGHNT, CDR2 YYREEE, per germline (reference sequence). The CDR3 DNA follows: TGTGCCAGCAGCTTCTCGACAGGAGGGGAGACCCAGTACTTC. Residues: CASSFSTGGETQYF.

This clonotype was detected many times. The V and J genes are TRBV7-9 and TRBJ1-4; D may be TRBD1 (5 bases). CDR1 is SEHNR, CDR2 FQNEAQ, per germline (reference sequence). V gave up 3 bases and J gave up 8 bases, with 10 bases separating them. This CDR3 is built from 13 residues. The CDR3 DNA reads TGTGCCAGCAGCTTGGTCGGGGGAGAAAAACTGTTTTTT. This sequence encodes CASSLVGGEKLFF.

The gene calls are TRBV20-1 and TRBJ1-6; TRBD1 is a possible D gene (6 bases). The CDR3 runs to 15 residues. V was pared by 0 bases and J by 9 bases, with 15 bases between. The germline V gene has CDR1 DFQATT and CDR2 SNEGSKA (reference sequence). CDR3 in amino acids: CSARDQAGVGSPLHF. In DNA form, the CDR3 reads TGCAGTGCTAGAGATCAGGCAGGGGTGGGTTCACCCCTCCACTTT.

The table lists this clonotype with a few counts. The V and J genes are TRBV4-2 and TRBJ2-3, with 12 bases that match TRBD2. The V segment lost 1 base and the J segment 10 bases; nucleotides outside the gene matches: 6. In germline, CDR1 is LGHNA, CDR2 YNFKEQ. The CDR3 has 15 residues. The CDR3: CASSQGGLAGGAQYF. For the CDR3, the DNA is TGTGCCAGCAGCCAAGGGGGGCTAGCGGGAGGGGCGCAGTATTTT.

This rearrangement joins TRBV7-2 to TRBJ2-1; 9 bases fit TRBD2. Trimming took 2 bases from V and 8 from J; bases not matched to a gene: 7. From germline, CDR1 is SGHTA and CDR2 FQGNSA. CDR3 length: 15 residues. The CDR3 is CASSLSLAGRYEQFF. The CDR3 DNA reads TGTGCCAGCAGCTTAAGCCTAGCGGGGCGCTATGAGCAGTTCTTC.

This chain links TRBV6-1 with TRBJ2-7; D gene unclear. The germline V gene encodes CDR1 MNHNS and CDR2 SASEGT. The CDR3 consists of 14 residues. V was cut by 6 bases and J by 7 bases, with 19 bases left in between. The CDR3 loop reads CASSSLLGSREQYF. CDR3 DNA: TGTGCCAGCAGCTCCCTGTTGGGATCTAGAGAGCAGTACTTC.

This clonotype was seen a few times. CDR3 DNA: TGTGCCAGCAGCTCTAGCGGGAGGACAACCGGGGAGCTGTTTTTT. It is translated as CASSSSGRTTGELFF. The V gene is TRBV7-9, the J gene TRBJ2-2, with 11 nucleotides matching TRBD2. Germline trimming cut 4 bases from V and 5 bases from J; bases unmatched to any gene: 3. The CDR3 contains 15 residues. Per germline, CDR1 SEHNR and CDR2 FQNEAQ (reference sequence).

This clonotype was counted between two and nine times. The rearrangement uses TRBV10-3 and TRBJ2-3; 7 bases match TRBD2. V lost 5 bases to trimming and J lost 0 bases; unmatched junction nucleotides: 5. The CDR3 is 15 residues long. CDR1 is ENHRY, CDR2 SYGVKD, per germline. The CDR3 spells CAISSREYSTDTQYF. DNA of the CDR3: TGTGCCATCAGTTCGCGGGAGTACAGCACAGATACGCAGTATTTT.